A single sample gave rise to the 5 T cell receptor beta chains below, sequenced in a study of T cell responses to AZD1222 COVID-19 vaccine. Measured with immunoSEQ multiplex PCR; TCRdb has only the in-frame clones, and not every one. Of 140,000 to 150,000 clones in the sample, 90% to 95% are singletons; the top ten hold approximately 2.9%. Sequencing was performed on peripheral blood, taken on day 0 of MenACWY control vaccination. The receptors were sampled from an adult in good health.

Written as DNA, the CDR3 is TGCGCCAGCAGTCGGAGAAGGGGCAATCAGCCCCAGCATTTT. Residues: CASSRRRGNQPQHF. V and J are TRBV23-1 and TRBJ1-5, with D uncertain. TRBV23-1 is classed as an ORF, of uncertain function. Trimming removed 4 bases from V and 2 bases from J, with 9 bases in between. CDR3 length: 14 amino acids.

The rearrangement uses TRBV27 and TRBJ2-3; D ambiguous. The CDR3 has 15 residues. Germline V CDR1 and CDR2: MNHEY, SMNVEV (reference sequence). Trimming cost V 6 bases and J 0 bases, with 13 bases left between them. The CDR3 nucleotides are TGTGCCAGCAGCCCCGGGTGGCAGAGCACAGATACGCAGTATTTT. Translating gives CASSPGWQSTDTQYF.

This chain connects TRBV12-3 or TRBV12-4 to TRBJ1-1; D gene unclear. The CDR3 consists of 11 residues. The V end was cut by 4 bases, the J end by 7 bases, with 7 bases between. The CDR3 DNA sequence: TGTGCCAGCAGTTGGACGGTTGAAGCTTTCTTT. The encoded protein is CASSWTVEAFF.

The V call is TRBV9, the J call TRBJ1-6; possible D gene TRBD1, 5 bases. The CDR3 is 12 residues long. Trimming took 7 bases from V and 8 from J, leaving 10 bases between them. Germline loops: CDR1 SGDLS, CDR2 YYNGEE. The CDR3 nucleotides read TGTGCCAGCGGCCGGGGGGATTCACCCCTCCACTTT. Its protein is CASGRGDSPLHF.

This rearrangement joins TRBV28 to TRBJ1-5; the match to TRBD1 covers 11 bases. V trimming: 3 bases; J trimming: 6 bases; junction bases outside the gene matches: 1. The CDR3 consists of 14 residues. Germline loops: CDR1 MDHEN, CDR2 SYDVKM. This CDR3 is CASSLDRGLQPQHF. The CDR3 DNA sequence: TGTGCCAGCAGTTTGGACAGGGGGCTTCAGCCCCAGCATTTT.